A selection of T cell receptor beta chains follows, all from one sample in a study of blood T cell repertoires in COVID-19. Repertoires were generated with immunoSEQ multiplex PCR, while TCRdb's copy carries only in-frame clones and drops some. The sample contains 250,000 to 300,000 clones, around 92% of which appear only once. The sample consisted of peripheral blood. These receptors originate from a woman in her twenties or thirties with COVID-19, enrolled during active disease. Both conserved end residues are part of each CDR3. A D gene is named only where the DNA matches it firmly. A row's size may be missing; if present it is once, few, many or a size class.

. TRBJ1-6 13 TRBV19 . CASNNPAGSPLHF TGTGCCAGTAACAACCCCGCGGGGTCACCCCTCCACTTT
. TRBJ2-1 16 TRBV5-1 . CASSLVGGRSYNEQFF TGCGCCAGCAGCTTGGTCGGGGGTAGGTCCTACAATGAGCAGTTCTTC
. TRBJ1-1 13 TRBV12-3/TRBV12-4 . CASWEGPYSSAFF TGTGCCAGTTGGGAGGGGCCTTACTCCTCAGCTTTCTTT
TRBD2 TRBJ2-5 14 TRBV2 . CARGSGVVPETQYF TGTGCCAGGGGTAGCGGGGTGGTTCCCGAGACCCAGTACTTC
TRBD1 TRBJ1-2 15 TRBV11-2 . CASSWTGVNHYGYTF TGTGCCAGCAGCTGGACAGGGGTTAACCACTATGGCTACACCTTC
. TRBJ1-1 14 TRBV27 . CASSRRQVNTEAFF TGTGCCAGCAGTAGGAGACAGGTCAACACTGAAGCTTTCTTT
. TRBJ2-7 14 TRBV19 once CASSNPMRTYEQYF TGTGCCAGTAGTAACCCAATGAGGACCTACGAGCAGTACTTC
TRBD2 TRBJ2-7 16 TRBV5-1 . CASSFMGLAGGYEQYF TGCGCCAGCAGCTTTATGGGACTAGCGGGGGGGTACGAGCAGTACTTC
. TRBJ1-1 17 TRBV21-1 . CASSKPRDTKGNTEAFF TGTGCCAGCAGCAAGCCCCGGGACACAAAGGGGAACACTGAAGCTTTCTTT
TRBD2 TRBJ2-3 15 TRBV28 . CASSSTSGGRDTQYF TGTGCCAGCAGTTCAACTAGCGGGGGGAGAGATACGCAGTATTTT